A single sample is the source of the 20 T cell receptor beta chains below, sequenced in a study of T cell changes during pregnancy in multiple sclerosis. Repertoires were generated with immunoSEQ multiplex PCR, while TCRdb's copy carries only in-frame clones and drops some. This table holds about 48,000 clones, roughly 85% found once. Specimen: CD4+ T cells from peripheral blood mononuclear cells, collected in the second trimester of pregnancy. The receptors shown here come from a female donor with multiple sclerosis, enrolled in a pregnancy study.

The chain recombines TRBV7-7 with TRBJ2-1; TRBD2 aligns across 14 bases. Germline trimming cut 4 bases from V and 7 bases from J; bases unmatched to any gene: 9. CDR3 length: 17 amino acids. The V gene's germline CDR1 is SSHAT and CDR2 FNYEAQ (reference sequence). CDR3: CASSSGLAGAVGNEQFF. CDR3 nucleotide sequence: TGTGCCAGCAGCTCGGGACTAGCGGGAGCGGTGGGGAATGAGCAGTTCTTC.

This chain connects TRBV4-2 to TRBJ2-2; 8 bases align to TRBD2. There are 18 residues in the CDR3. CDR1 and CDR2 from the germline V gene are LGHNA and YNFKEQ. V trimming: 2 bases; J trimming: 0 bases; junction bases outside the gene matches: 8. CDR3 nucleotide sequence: TGTGCCAGCAGCCAAACCCGGGTGGGACTAGCGAACACCGGGGAGCTGTTTTTT. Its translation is CASSQTRVGLANTGELFF.

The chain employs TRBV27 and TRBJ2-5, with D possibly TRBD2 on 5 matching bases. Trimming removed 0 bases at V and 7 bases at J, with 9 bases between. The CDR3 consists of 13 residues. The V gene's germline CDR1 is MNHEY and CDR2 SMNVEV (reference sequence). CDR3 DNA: TGTGCCAGCAGTTTATCGGCTAGCCGGACCCAGTACTTC. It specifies CASSLSASRTQYF.

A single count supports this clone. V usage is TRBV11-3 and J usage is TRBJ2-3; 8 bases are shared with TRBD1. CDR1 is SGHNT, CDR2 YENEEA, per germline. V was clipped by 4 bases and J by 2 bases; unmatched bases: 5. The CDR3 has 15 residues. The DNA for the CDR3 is TGTGCCAGCAGCTCACGGACAGGGTACACAGATACGCAGTATTTT. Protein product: CASSSRTGYTDTQYF.

In DNA, the CDR3 is TGTGCCAGCAGCTTAAGCGGAGCGTACAATGAGCAGTTCTTC. Its translation is CASSLSGAYNEQFF. The V and J genes are TRBV7-3 and TRBJ2-1; D unclear. V gave up 1 base and J gave up 4 bases, with 8 bases separating them. Germline-derived CDR1 and CDR2 are SGHTA and FQGTGA. The CDR3 is 14 amino acids.

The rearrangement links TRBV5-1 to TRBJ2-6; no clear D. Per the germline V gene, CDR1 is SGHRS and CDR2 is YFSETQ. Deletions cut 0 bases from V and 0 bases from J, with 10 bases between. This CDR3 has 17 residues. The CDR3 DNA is TGCGCCAGCAGCTTGGTCGCCGACTCCTCTGGGGCCAACGTCCTGACTTTC. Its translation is CASSLVADSSGANVLTF.

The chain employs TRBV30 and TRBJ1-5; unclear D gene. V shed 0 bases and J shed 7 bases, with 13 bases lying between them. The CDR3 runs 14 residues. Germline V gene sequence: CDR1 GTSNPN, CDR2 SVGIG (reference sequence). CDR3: CAWSVSGRGQPQHF. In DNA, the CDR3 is TGTGCCTGGAGTGTCTCGGGCCGCGGGCAGCCCCAGCATTTT.

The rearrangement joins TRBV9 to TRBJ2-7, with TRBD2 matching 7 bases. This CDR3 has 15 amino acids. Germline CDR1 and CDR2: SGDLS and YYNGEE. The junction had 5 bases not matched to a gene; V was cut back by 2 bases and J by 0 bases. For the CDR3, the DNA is TGTGCCAGCAGCGTGGGAGCGGGAAGCTCCTACGAGCAGTACTTC. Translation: CASSVGAGSSYEQYF.

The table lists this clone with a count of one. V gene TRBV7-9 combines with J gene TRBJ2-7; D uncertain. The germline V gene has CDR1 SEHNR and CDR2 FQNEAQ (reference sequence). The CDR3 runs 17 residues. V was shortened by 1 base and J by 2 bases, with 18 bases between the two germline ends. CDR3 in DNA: TGTGCCAGCAGCTTAGAAAATGGAAGGAGACCTGCCTACGAGCAGTACTTC. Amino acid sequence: CASSLENGRRPAYEQYF.

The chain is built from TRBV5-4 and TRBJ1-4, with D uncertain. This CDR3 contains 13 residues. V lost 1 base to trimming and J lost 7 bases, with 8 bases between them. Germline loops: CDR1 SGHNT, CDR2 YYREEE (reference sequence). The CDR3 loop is CASSLREGEKLFF. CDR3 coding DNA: TGTGCCAGCAGCTTGCGGGAGGGTGAAAAACTGTTTTTT.

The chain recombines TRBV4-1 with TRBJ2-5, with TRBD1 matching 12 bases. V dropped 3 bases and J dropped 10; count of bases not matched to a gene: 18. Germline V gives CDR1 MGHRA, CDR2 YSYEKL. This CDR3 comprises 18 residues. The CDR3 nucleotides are TGCGCCAGCAGCCACAACCCGGGACAGGGGGCGTATGGTGGGGGCCAGTACTTC. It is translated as CASSHNPGQGAYGGGQYF.

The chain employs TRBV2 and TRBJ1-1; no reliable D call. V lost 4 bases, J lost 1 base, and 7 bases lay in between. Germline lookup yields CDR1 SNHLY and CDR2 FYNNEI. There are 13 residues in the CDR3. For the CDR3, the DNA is TGTGCCAGCAGTGGAAACAGGAACACTGAAGCTTTCTTT. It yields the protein CASSGNRNTEAFF.

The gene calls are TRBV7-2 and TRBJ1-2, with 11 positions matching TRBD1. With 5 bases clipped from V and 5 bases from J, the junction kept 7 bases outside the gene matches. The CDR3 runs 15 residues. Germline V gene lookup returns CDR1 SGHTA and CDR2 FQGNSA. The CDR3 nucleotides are TGTGCCAGCAGCCCAACCGGGACAGGGGGTTATGGCTACACCTTC. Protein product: CASSPTGTGGYGYTF.

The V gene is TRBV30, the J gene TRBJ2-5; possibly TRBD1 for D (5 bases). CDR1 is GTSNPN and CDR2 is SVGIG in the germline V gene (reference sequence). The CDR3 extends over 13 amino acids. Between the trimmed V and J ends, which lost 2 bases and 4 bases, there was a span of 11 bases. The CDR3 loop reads CAWSPGIGETQYF. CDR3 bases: TGTGCCTGGAGTCCAGGGATCGGAGAGACCCAGTACTTC. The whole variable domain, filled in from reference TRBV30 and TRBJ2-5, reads SQTIHQWPATLVQPVGSPLSLECTVEGTSNPNLYWYRQAAGRGLQLLFYSVGIGQISSEVPQNLSASRPQDRQFILSSKKLLLSDSGFYLCAWSPGIGETQYFGPGTRLLVL.

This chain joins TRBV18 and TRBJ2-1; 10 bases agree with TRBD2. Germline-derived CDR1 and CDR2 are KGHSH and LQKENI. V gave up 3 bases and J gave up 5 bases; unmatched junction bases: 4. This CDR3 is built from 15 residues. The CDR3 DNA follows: TGTGCCAGCTCACCTCGGACTAGCGGTAACAATGAGCAGTTCTTC. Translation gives CASSPRTSGNNEQFF.

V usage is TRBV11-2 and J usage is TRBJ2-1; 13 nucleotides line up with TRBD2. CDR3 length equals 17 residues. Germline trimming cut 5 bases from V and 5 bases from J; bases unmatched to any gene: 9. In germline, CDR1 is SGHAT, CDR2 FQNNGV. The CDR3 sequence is CASSDPRGLAGHNEQFF. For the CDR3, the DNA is TGTGCCAGCAGCGACCCAAGGGGACTAGCGGGGCACAATGAGCAGTTCTTC.

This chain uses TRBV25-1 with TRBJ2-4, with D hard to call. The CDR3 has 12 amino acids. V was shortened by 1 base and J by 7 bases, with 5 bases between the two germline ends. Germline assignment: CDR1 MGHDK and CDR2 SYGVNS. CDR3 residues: CASSESLNIQYF. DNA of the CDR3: TGTGCCAGCAGTGAATCCCTCAACATTCAGTACTTC.

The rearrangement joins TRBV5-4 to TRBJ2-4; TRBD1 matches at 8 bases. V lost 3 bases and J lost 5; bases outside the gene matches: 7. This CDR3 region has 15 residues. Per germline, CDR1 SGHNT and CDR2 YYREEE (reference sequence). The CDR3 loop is CASSSPGGAENIQYF. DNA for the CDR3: TGTGCCAGCAGCTCTCCAGGGGGCGCAGAAAACATTCAGTACTTC.

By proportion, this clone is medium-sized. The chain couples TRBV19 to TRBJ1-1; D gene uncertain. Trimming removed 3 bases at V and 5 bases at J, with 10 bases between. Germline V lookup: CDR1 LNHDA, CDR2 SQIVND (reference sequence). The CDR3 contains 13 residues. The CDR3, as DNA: TGTGCCAGTAGTATGAGTAAAAAGACTGAAGCTTTCTTT. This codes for CASSMSKKTEAFF. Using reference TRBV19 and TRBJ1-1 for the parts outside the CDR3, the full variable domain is DGGITQSPKYLFRKEGQNVTLSCEQNLNHDAMYWYRQDPGQGLRLIYYSQIVNDFQKGDIAEGYSVSREKKESFPLTVTSAQKNPTAFYLCASSMSKKTEAFFGQGTRLTVV.

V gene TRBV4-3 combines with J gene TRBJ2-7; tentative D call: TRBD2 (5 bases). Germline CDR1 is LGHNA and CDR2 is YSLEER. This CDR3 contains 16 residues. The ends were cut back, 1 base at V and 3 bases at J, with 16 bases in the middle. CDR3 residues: CASSQGTTTSRYEQYF. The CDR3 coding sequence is TGCGCCAGCAGCCAAGGAACGACTACCTCGCGCTACGAGCAGTACTTC.